This entry describes one T cell receptor (beta chain). This table comes from immunoSEQ multiplex PCR, and its TCRdb copy is limited to in-frame clones, with some not included. This sample has some 200,000 clones; roughly 94% occur once, and the top ten carry approximately 0.69%. The data were obtained in a study of blood T cell repertoires in COVID-19. Study summary: From the United States, Italy and Spain came samples of acute and convalescent COVID-19.

Trimming shortened V by 2 bases and J by 6 bases, and 13 bases separated the two germline ends. Germline loops: CDR1 SNHLY, CDR2 FYNNEI. The CDR3 loop spans 15 amino acids. The source material was peripheral blood. This sequence originates from a man aged 30 to 45 with COVID-19, enrolled during active disease. The chain carries TRBV2 and TRBJ2-2; a possible D gene is TRBD2 (6 bases). The CDR3 nucleotides are TGTGCCAGCAGTGAACGGCGGAGGGACGCCGGGGAGCTGTTTTTT. This gives the protein CASSERRRDAGELFF.